The sequence of this TCR beta chain was determined in a study of patients and donors after allogeneic stem cell transplantation. Germline-derived CDR1 and CDR2 are SGHTA and FQGNSA. The CDR3 consists of 16 residues. Trimming took off 5 bases at V and 6 bases at J, with 21 bases between the two ends. TCRdb reanalysed the RT-PCR reads using MiXCR and keeps one entry per CDR3 protein. Of approximately 210,000 distinct CDR3 sequences in the sample, approximately 41% were seen once. This chain joins TRBV7-2 and TRBJ2-3, with D perhaps TRBD2 (6 bases). The clonotype originates from a human donor who was either an allogeneic HSCT recipient or a stem cell or donor lymphocyte infusion donor (not recorded which). It is not recorded whose cells these are; they may come from a transplant donor. Sequencing used blood, either unsorted or a sorted T cell fraction (not recorded which). The CDR3 loop reads CASSASSTRIEDTQYF. The CDR3, as DNA: TGTGCCAGCAGCGCCTCCTCGACTAGAATTGAGGATACGCAGTATTTT.